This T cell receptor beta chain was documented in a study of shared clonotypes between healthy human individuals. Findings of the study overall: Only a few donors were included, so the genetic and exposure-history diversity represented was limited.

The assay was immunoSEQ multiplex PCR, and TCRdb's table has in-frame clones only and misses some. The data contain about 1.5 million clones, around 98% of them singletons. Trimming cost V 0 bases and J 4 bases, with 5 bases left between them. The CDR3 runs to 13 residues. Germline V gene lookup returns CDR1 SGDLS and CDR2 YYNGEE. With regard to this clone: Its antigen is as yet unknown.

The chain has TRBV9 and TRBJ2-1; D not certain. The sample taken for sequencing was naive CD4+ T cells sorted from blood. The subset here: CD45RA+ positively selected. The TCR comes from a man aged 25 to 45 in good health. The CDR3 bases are TGTGCCAGCAGCGTAGACAATTACAATGAGCAGTTCTTC. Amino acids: CASSVDNYNEQFF.